Included here is one T cell receptor (beta chain) sequence, with context. The data stem from a study of OX40 agonist ivuxolimab in advanced cancers. As for the study in general: Hepatocellular carcinoma, melanoma, renal cell or head and neck cancer affected the dose-escalation patients.

The table came from immunoSEQ multiplex PCR; TCRdb's copy has only in-frame clones and leaves some out. The sample includes 70,000 or so clones, roughly 90% of them seen just once. Germline V gene lookup returns CDR1 MNHEY and CDR2 SVGAGI. The V and J ends lost 2 bases and 4 bases, in that order; junction bases with no gene match: 3. There are 16 residues in the CDR3. The J gene is TRBJ2-2, the V gene TRBV6-5, with 11 bases matching TRBD1. The clonotype comes from an adult with an advanced solid tumor such as melanoma, head and neck, liver or kidney cancer. The sequencing used CD4+ or CD8+ T cells sorted from blood, collected in a trial of the OX40 agonist ivuxolimab. The CDR3 DNA sequence: TGTGCCAGCAGTTACGGGACAGGGGGTCCCACCGGGGAGCTGTTTTTT. Translated, it gives CASSYGTGGPTGELFF.